This note documents a single TCR beta chain sequence. The sample originates from a study of cytomegalovirus exposure and HLA in healthy donors. 13 Jbeta primers and 60 Vbeta primers were used for the PCR. Method: immunoSEQ multiplex PCR; TCRdb's copy keeps in-frame clones and lacks some. The table shows under 200,000 clones, with approximately 80% occurring only once. CDR1 is SGHNT and CDR2 is YYREEE in the germline V gene (reference sequence). V was trimmed by 6 bases and J by 0 bases, leaving 24 bases between them. This CDR3 contains 19 residues. Sequenced input: PBMCs. The clonotype originates from a man younger than 35 in good health and CMV-seronegative. The gene calls are TRBV5-4 and TRBJ2-2; TRBD2 is a possible D gene (7 bases). In DNA, the CDR3 is TGTGCCAGCACCTCAGGGGCGGGGGTAGCCTCCGCGAACACCGGGGAGCTGTTTTTT. The encoded protein is CASTSGAGVASANTGELFF.